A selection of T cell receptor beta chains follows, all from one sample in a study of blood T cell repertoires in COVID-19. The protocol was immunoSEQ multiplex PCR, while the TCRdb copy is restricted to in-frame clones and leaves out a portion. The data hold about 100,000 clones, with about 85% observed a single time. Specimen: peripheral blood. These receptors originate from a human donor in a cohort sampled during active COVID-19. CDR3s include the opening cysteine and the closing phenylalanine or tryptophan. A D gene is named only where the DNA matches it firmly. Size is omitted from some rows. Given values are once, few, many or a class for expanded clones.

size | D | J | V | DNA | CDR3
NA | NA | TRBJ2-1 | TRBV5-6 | TGTGCCAGCGTAGTTTACGGGTACAATGAGCAGTTCTTC | CASVVYGYNEQFF
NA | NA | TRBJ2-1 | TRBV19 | TGTGCCAGTGCCATCCAGGCCCCCGGAGAGCAGTTCTTC | CASAIQAPGEQFF
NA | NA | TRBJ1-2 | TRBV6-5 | TGTGCCAGCAGTTTACCTCGGGGAGGCTACACCTTC | CASSLPRGGYTF
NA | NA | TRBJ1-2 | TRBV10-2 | TGCGCCAGCAAAAAGGACAGAAACCCTGGCTACACCTTC | CASKKDRNPGYTF
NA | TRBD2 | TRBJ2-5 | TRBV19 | TGTGCCAGTAGTATAGGGGGACCAGCGGGGGTCCAAGAGACCCAGTACTTC | CASSIGGPAGVQETQYF
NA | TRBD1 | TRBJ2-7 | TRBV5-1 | TGCGCCAGCAGCTTTGGGACAGGGAGCTCCTACGAGCAGTACTTC | CASSFGTGSSYEQYF
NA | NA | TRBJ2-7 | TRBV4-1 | TGCGCCAGCAGCCCAGCGGGTAGCGGTGAGTTCACGCGCGAGCAGTACTTC | CASSPAGSGEFTREQYF
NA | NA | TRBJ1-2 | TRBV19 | TGTGCCAGTAGTATAGAGGGGAGACCTAACTATGGCTACACCTTC | CASSIEGRPNYGYTF
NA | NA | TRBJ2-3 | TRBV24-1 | TGTGCCACCAGTGATTCGGCCAGCGGGGATACGCAGTATTTT | CATSDSASGDTQYF
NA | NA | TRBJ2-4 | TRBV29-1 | TGCAGCGTTGGGGCAGGGGGGGCCAAAAACATTCAGTACTTC | CSVGAGGAKNIQYF
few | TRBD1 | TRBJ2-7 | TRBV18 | TGTGCCAGCTCACCGGTGGGACAGGGGGCGGTGGAGCAGTACTTC | CASSPVGQGAVEQYF
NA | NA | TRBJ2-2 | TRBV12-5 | TGTGCTAGTAAAGAGCGGGCGAACACCGGGGAGCTGTTTTTT | CASKERANTGELFF
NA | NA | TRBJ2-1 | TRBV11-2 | TGTGCCAGCAGCTTAGGAGACAGCCGGTGGGATGAGCAGTTCTTC | CASSLGDSRWDEQFF
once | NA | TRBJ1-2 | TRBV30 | TGTGCCCGACAGACTAACTATGGCTACACCTTC | CARQTNYGYTF
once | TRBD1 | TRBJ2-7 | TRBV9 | TGTGCCAGCAGCGGAGGGATGACAGGGAGTTCCTACGAGCAGTACTTC | CASSGGMTGSSYEQYF
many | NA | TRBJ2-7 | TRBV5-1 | TGCGCCAGCAGCTTGGGACTTGGGGCCGAGGAGCAGTACTTC | CASSLGLGAEEQYF
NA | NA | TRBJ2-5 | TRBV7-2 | TGTGCCAGCAGCTTCAACAGGGAGGGCCAGTACTTC | CASSFNREGQYF
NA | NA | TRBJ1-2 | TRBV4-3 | TGCGCCAGCAGCCAAGATTTTGCACTGAACTATGGCTACACCTTC | CASSQDFALNYGYTF
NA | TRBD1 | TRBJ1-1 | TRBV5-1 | TGCGCCAGCAGTTTACAGGGGGCAAACACTGAAGCTTTCTTT | CASSLQGANTEAFF
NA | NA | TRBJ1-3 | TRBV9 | TGTGCCAGCAGCGTAGCTCTGGGACTTGGAAACACCATATATTTT | CASSVALGLGNTIYF
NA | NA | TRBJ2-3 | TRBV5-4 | TGTGCCAGCAGCAAGTGGGAGAGCACAGATACGCAGTATTTT | CASSKWESTDTQYF
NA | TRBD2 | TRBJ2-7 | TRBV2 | TGTGCCAGCGCCGCGAGGAGCGGGAGGTCCTACGAGCAGTACTTC | CASAARSGRSYEQYF
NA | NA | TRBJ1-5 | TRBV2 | TGTGCCAGCAGTTTCGGCAGGGTGGGCCAGCCCCAGCATTTT | CASSFGRVGQPQHF
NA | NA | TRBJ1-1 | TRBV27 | TGTGCCAGTTACGTGGCCCAGAACACTGAAGCTTTCTTT | CASYVAQNTEAFF
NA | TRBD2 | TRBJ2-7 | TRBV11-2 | TGTGCCAGCAGCTTAGTTTCGGGGGGTCGATACGAGCAGTACTTC | CASSLVSGGRYEQYF
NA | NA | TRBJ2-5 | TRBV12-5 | TGTGCTAGTGGCCCCATGGAGACCCAGTACTTC | CASGPMETQYF
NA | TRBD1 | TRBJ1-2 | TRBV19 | TGTGCCAGTAGTATAGTAACGGGACAGGGTCCCATAAGCAACTATGGCTACACCTTC | CASSIVTGQGPISNYGYTF
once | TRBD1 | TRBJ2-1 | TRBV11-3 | TGTGCCAGCAGCTCCCACAGGACAGGGGACCTCGAGCAGTTCTTC | CASSSHRTGDLEQFF
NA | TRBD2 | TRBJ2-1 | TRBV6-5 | TGTGCCAGCAGTTACCCGACTAGCGGGAGGGCCGGTGAGCAGTTCTTC | CASSYPTSGRAGEQFF
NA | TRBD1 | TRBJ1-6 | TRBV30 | TGTGCCTGGAGTCGAGGAGGGGGCAGACAGGATAATTCACCCCTCCACTTT | CAWSRGGGRQDNSPLHF
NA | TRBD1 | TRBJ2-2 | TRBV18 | TGTGCCAGCTCACTTCGACAGGGGGGGACCGGGGAGCTGTTTTTT | CASSLRQGGTGELFF
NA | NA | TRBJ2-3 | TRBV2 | TGTGCCAGCAGTGAAATTCTCGAGACAGGTCGTCATCCCTTT | CASSEILETGRHPF
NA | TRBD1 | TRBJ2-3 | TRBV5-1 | TGCGCCAGCAGCCCCGGGACAGGGTACACAGATACGCAGTATTTT | CASSPGTGYTDTQYF
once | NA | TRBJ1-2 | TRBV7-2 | TGTGCCAGCAGCTTAGTTGGAACTACTAACTATGGCTACACCTTC | CASSLVGTTNYGYTF
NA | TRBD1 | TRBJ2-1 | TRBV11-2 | TGTGCCAGCAGCTTCCGGACAGGGGTCAATGAGCAGTTCTTC | CASSFRTGVNEQFF
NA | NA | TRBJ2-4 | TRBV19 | TGTGCCAGTAGTATTGGGGGAGGCCTAGGGATTCAGTACTTC | CASSIGGGLGIQYF
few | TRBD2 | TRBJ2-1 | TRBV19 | TGTGCCAGTAGACTGACTAGCGGGGATTACAATGAGCAGTTCTTC | CASRLTSGDYNEQFF
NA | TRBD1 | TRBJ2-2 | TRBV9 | TGTGCCAGCAGCGGGGGACAGGGTCAAGCCGGGGAGCTGTTTTTT | CASSGGQGQAGELFF
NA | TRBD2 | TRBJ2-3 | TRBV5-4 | TGTGCCAGCAGCCGCGGGGGGGTCGAGACAGATACGCAGTATTTT | CASSRGGVETDTQYF
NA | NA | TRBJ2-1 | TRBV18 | TGTGCCAGCTCAGCTACTTACAATGAGCAGTTCTTC | CASSATYNEQFF
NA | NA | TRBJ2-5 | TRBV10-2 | TGCGCCAGCAGGCATCGGGGGAGCCAAGAGACCCAGTACTTC | CASRHRGSQETQYF
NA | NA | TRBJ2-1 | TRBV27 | TGTGCCAGCAGTTTAGGCAGCCAGGGAAATGAGCAGTTCTTC | CASSLGSQGNEQFF
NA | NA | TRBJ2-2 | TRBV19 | TGTGCCAGTATAAGCGGACTGACGAACACCGGGGAGCTGTTTTTT | CASISGLTNTGELFF
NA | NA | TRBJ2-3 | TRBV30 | TGTGCCTGGAGTTCCGAGGGGGGGGCCCGCACAGATACGCAGTATTTT | CAWSSEGGARTDTQYF
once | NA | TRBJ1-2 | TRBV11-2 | TGTGCCAGCAGCTTAGCGGAGGGAAACTATGGCTACACCTTC | CASSLAEGNYGYTF
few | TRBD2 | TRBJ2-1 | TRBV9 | TGTGCCAGCAGCCCACGACTAGCCCCCTACAATGAGCAGTTCTTC | CASSPRLAPYNEQFF
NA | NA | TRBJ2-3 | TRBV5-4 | TGTGCCAGCAGCTTGAAAACTAGCACAGATACGCAGTATTTT | CASSLKTSTDTQYF